The rows below give T cell receptor beta chains drawn from one sample of a study of CD8 T cells in Susac syndrome. TCRdb reprocessed the immunoSEQ multiplex PCR reads with MiXCR, giving one entry per CDR3 protein. This sample has 250,000 or so distinct CDR3 sequences, with around 93% found just once. The sample comprised CD4+ T cells from PBMCs. These receptors were collected from a human donor with multiple sclerosis. Each CDR3 is given with its conserved first and last residue. The D gene is left open where the match is weak. Expanded clones get a size class; other rows say once, few or many, or leave the size out.

clone size: once
J gene: TRBJ2-3
V gene: TRBV7-6
D gene: NA
CDR3 protein: CATKGPGRDTQYF
CDR3 DNA: TGTGCCACCAAAGGGCCAGGGCGGGATACGCAGTATTTT

clone size: NA
J gene: TRBJ2-1
V gene: TRBV2
D gene: NA
CDR3 protein: CASRVTRNYEQFF
CDR3 DNA: TGTGCCAGCAGGGTTACTAGGAACTATGAGCAGTTCTTC

clone size: NA
J gene: TRBJ1-2
V gene: TRBV30
D gene: TRBD1
CDR3 protein: CAWSGLTGVYGYTF
CDR3 DNA: TGTGCCTGGAGTGGGTTGACAGGGGTCTATGGCTACACCTTC

clone size: NA
J gene: TRBJ2-5
V gene: TRBV5-4
D gene: NA
CDR3 protein: CASSLDAGEEETQYF
CDR3 DNA: TGTGCCAGCAGCTTGGACGCCGGGGAAGAAGAGACCCAGTACTTC

clone size: NA
J gene: TRBJ2-3
V gene: TRBV18
D gene: TRBD2
CDR3 protein: CASSRSSGGPDTQYF
CDR3 DNA: TGTGCCAGCTCACGATCTAGCGGGGGGCCAGATACGCAGTATTTT

clone size: NA
J gene: TRBJ1-6
V gene: TRBV11-1
D gene: TRBD1
CDR3 protein: CASSLQGNSPLHF
CDR3 DNA: TGTGCCAGCAGCCTACAGGGGAATTCACCCCTCCACTTT

clone size: NA
J gene: TRBJ1-4
V gene: TRBV27
D gene: NA
CDR3 protein: CASRAGANEKLFF
CDR3 DNA: TGTGCCAGCAGGGCAGGGGCTAATGAAAAACTGTTTTTT

clone size: NA
J gene: TRBJ1-6
V gene: TRBV12-3/TRBV12-4
D gene: NA
CDR3 protein: CASSLPGYNSPLHF
CDR3 DNA: TGTGCCAGCAGTCTCCCGGGCTATAATTCACCCCTCCACTTT

clone size: NA
J gene: TRBJ1-2
V gene: TRBV2
D gene: NA
CDR3 protein: CASTSGRGGYGYTF
CDR3 DNA: TGTGCCAGCACGAGCGGACGCGGCGGTTATGGCTACACCTTC

clone size: NA
J gene: TRBJ2-2
V gene: TRBV7-8
D gene: NA
CDR3 protein: CASSLSATNTGELFF
CDR3 DNA: TGTGCCAGCAGCTTAAGCGCTACGAACACCGGGGAGCTGTTTTTT

clone size: NA
J gene: TRBJ1-5
V gene: TRBV7-2
D gene: NA
CDR3 protein: CASSFSGTASHF
CDR3 DNA: TGTGCCAGCAGCTTCTCAGGCACGGCCTCTCATTTT

clone size: once
J gene: TRBJ1-1
V gene: TRBV28
D gene: NA
CDR3 protein: CASSLLGTPAFF
CDR3 DNA: TGTGCCAGCAGTTTATTGGGGACGCCAGCTTTCTTT

clone size: NA
J gene: TRBJ2-5
V gene: TRBV9
D gene: NA
CDR3 protein: CASSVGRETQYF
CDR3 DNA: TGTGCCAGCAGCGTAGGTCGAGAGACCCAGTACTTC

clone size: NA
J gene: TRBJ1-6
V gene: TRBV20-1
D gene: NA
CDR3 protein: CSARPQIQTNSPLHF
CDR3 DNA: TGCAGTGCTAGACCGCAAATACAGACTAATTCACCCCTCCACTTT

clone size: NA
J gene: TRBJ2-3
V gene: TRBV12-3/TRBV12-4
D gene: NA
CDR3 protein: CASTYPGSTDTQYF
CDR3 DNA: TGTGCCAGCACCTATCCAGGGAGCACAGATACGCAGTATTTT

clone size: NA
J gene: TRBJ1-3
V gene: TRBV19
D gene: NA
CDR3 protein: CASSTQTGGNTIYF
CDR3 DNA: TGTGCCAGTAGTACCCAGACAGGAGGAAACACCATATATTTT

clone size: NA
J gene: TRBJ2-5
V gene: TRBV5-1
D gene: NA
CDR3 protein: CASSLAVGRGETQYF
CDR3 DNA: TGCGCCAGCAGCTTGGCCGTCGGCAGGGGAGAGACCCAGTACTTC

clone size: NA
J gene: TRBJ2-1
V gene: TRBV6-6
D gene: TRBD2
CDR3 protein: CASSLGLAVDNEQFF
CDR3 DNA: TGTGCCAGCAGCCTGGGACTAGCGGTAGACAATGAGCAGTTCTTC

clone size: NA
J gene: TRBJ2-3
V gene: TRBV28
D gene: NA
CDR3 protein: CASSLWTGGQDTQYF
CDR3 DNA: TGTGCCAGCAGTCTGTGGACCGGGGGACAAGATACGCAGTATTTT

clone size: few
J gene: TRBJ2-5
V gene: TRBV9
D gene: TRBD1
CDR3 protein: CASSQTGEETQYF
CDR3 DNA: TGTGCCAGCAGCCAGACAGGGGAGGAGACCCAGTACTTC